This TCR beta chain was found in a study of cytomegalovirus exposure and HLA in healthy donors (dated by TCRdb to 2016 to 2017). Background on the whole study: An earlier analysis of approximately 640 of the donors reported 250 to 300 Gb of sequence data and some 120 million unique TCR beta sequences from 150 million to 200 million T cells. An early release covering some 640 HLA-typed donors comprised around 300 gigabases of sequencing data and approximately 85 million unique TCR sequences. Of the roughly 400 genotyped donors, approximately 83% fell in the genetic ancestry cluster associated with self-reported Caucasian donors. The study aimed to test whether signatures of past pathogen exposure could be identified by cataloging public T cell receptors. The study used immunosequencing to profile the T cell repertoires of under 700 subjects and linked those repertoires to cytomegalovirus serostatus. Besides the first cohort of around 670 subjects, a separate validation cohort made up of roughly 130 different subjects was used. High-throughput TCR immunosequencing, statistical association of individual TCRs with disease status, and machine learning were combined to predict cytomegalovirus infection status. A later analysis re-examined previously published TCR beta repertoires from more than 600 donors and added high-resolution HLA genotyping to investigate patterns of TCR occurrence. Rather than using new phenotypic data, the later analysis identified candidate immune exposures from TCR beta sequences and from how often those sequences occurred across donors. An earlier analysis of 500 to 650 of the donors applied high-throughput TCR beta sequencing to assess whether each TCR beta V gene segment acted as functional or pseudogenic. Alongside the repertoire data, information on donor age, sex, ethnicity and CMV serostatus was compiled. A later genetic analysis used genome-wide SNP genotypes for 398 of the 666 donors, treating that subset as a discovery cohort. Every repertoire in the discovery cohort had been generated on one and the same sequencing platform. Class I and class II HLA loci were covered by the typing at four-digit resolution. Typing coverage varied by locus: roughly 629-640 donors for A, B, C, DRB1 and DQB1; around 560 for DQA1; 606 for DPA1; some 470 for DPB1. About 5 DR-DQ haplotypes were handled as single units for association and clustering, since linkage in the cohort was strong. On average, 235,054 unique TCR beta nucleotide sequences were sequenced per donor among a few hundred genotyped donors of the cohort, with roughly 18% of those sequences being non-productive.

Regarding this clone: Its cognate antigen has yet to be identified. It has no much larger one-base neighbor in the sample; base qualities were not kept.

The CDR3 numbers 18 residues from cysteine through phenylalanine. Only the CDR3 DNA stays, 54 bases, in frame from base 1. CDR1 is given as SGHAT and CDR2 as FQNNGV, both from the germline V gene. V lost 2 bases and J lost 4 bases; the stretch between them is 20 bases long. In total, more than 500 healthy bone marrow donors made up the cohort. At the time of sampling, every cohort member was nominally healthy, though immune exposures that went unrecorded were likely present. The donor tested CMV seropositive, placing the donor among the roughly 300 seropositive members of the cohort. A peripheral blood sample was collected from each donor, and TCR beta sequencing was performed on peripheral blood mononuclear cells. The Qiagen DNeasy Blood Extraction Kit was used to extract genomic DNA from the blood cell samples. Libraries came from the immunoSEQ multiplex PCR assay. The multiplex PCR relied on a mix of 60 forward primers for TCR Vbeta segments and 13 reverse primers for TCR Jbeta segments. The CDR3 region of rearranged TCR beta genes was amplified from genomic DNA with a multiplex PCR assay. The amplified TCR beta libraries were sequenced on the Illumina HiSeq System as 87-base-pair reads. Regarding the original processing steps: A later analysis counted approximately 74 million unique TCR beta chains across the 640 or so repertoires, and around 12 million of these chains were shared by at least two donors. Raw reads were error-corrected and collapsed into unique sequences by a nearest-neighbor algorithm in which closely related sequences were merged to remove PCR and sequencing errors. CDR3 sequences were aligned to IMGT reference sequences to assign V, D and J gene segments. For a sequence to be retained, at least a six-nucleotide match to both a V gene segment and a J gene segment was required. Rearrangements were classified as productive when the CDR3 lacked stop codons and remained in frame with V and J, and all other rearrangements were classified as non-productive. Following IMGT convention, CDR3 was defined as the stretch from the second conserved V-encoded cysteine to the conserved J-encoded phenylalanine. In an earlier analysis of 550 to 650 of the donors, sequences lacking an unambiguous match to a single V gene segment were excluded. In an earlier analysis of approximately 550 of the donors, V segments were called functional above 56.7% productive rearrangements and were called segregating when the between-donor standard deviation exceeded 5%. To diagnose cytomegalovirus status from the catalog of TCR beta chain sequences, a statistical classification framework was built. In a later analysis, V and J genes were assigned by comparing TCR nucleotide sequences against IMGT/GENE-DB human TR gene sequences. In a later analysis, CDR3 sequences and most-parsimonious VDJ recombination scenarios were assigned using the TCRdist pipeline. In a later analysis, every TCR beta chain was defined by the combination of its CDR3 amino acid sequence and its V-gene family, and reads without a unique V-gene family were dropped. A later analysis removed 592 highly shared, low-generation-probability nucleotide sequences to deal with suspected cross-contamination and a sequencing artifact. A later analysis calculated a clonal expansion index for each public chain from normalized within-repertoire ranks of inferred template counts. Generation probabilities in a later analysis came from a VDJ recombination model fitted to out-of-frame rearrangements, and those results were checked against IGoR. A later analysis scored TCR-TCR, TCR-HLA and TCR-CMV co-occurrence with hypergeometric tests, applying a repertoire-size bias correction to TCR pairs. A later analysis estimated false discovery rates by permuting HLA or CMV assignments 20 times. In a later analysis, co-occurring TCRs were grouped with DBSCAN, and TCRdist sequence similarity was added when clustering was performed within HLA-allele-positive subsets. Repertoires with fewer than 30,000 or more than 120,000 public chains were left out of co-occurrence clustering, as were four to six repertoires with anomalous nucleotide sharing. The clones in this table, taken by TCRdb from immuneACCESS, are in-frame only. Not every clone is retained; where verified, under half of the shortfall comes from an unresolved V gene, and the cause of the rest is unknown. V, J and clone size derive from that table, while D and trimming were established from the DNA sequence. Here the sample has over 150,000 clones; around 82% occur a single time. In total, the top ten clones hold around 6% of the sample.

Study-wide findings and limitations: The study gave a list of some 150 TCR beta chains associated with cytomegalovirus. Some 16 rarely observed V segments, including chromosome 9 orphons, were excluded from the earlier analysis of about 500 of the donors because counts were too low. An earlier analysis of approximately 500 of the donors showed that most TCR beta V segments appeared in productive rearrangements either about 90% or about 30% of the time, which broadly matched IMGT annotations. A later analysis associated 16,951 TCR beta sequences with specific HLA alleles at a false discovery rate of 0.05. Across donors, most TCR sequences were observed very rarely, whereas some public TCRs were present in many individuals. The classifier was reported to diagnose cytomegalovirus status with high specificity and sensitivity in both the original cohort and the validation cohort. According to a later analysis, most CMV-associated TCR beta chains appeared to be HLA-restricted, and the HLA associations seemed to be driven largely by CMV exposure. For the cohort, immune exposure information was limited to CMV serostatus. Some IMGT-functional V segments, including TRBV6-2 and TRBV6-3, could not be told apart with the 87-base-pair reads, so those segments were excluded. In a later analysis, several top co-occurrence clusters were reported to appear linked to parvovirus B19, influenza, CMV and Epstein-Barr virus. V-gene and J-gene trimming of TCR beta chains was associated with a missense DCLRE1C variant in a later genetic analysis, and the association was replicated in an independent cohort. HLA typing was unavailable for some donors at each locus, so association tests used only the typed subset. It was suggested by the authors that the approach could potentially be generalized to other disease states and immunological phenotypes. This cohort had only TCR beta chains sequenced, and the lack of alpha or paired-chain data limited which features could be detected. Compared with equally common non-associated chains, HLA-associated TCR beta chains in a later analysis were more clonally expanded and had lower generation probabilities. Assigning TCR associations to individual alleles was difficult when HLA alleles, especially DR and DQ, strongly co-occurred. The sequencing pipeline was judged likely to have produced a cluster of highly shared sequence variants as a technical artifact. The presence/absence analyses assumed that sequencing depth was roughly uniform across donors, and that assumption may not be true. Correlated functional status among segregating V segments might reflect linkage disequilibrium, but an unknown experimental factor could not be ruled out. In vitro tests confirmed that a few of the cytomegalovirus-associated TCR beta chains recognize cytomegalovirus antigens. In a later analysis, TCR association rates were found to vary across HLA loci, with the most associated TCRs seen for DRB1 alleles and the fewest for HLA-C alleles. In a later genetic analysis, fewer N-insertions in productive TCRs were reported among donors in an Asian-associated ancestry cluster than the 666-donor mean. A further reported finding was that TCR beta sequences accurately predicted the HLA-A and HLA-B alleles for most subjects in the first cohort.

Source material: PBMCs. The source of this sequence is a woman in her forties in good health and CMV-seropositive. Rearrangement joined TRBV11-2 to TRBJ2-2; tentative D gene TRBD2, with 6 bases matching. The DNA sequence follows: TGTGCCAGCAGCTTAAAGCCCGGGACTGCCGGGGCCACCGGGGAGCTGTTTTTT. The encoded protein is CASSLKPGTAGATGELFF.